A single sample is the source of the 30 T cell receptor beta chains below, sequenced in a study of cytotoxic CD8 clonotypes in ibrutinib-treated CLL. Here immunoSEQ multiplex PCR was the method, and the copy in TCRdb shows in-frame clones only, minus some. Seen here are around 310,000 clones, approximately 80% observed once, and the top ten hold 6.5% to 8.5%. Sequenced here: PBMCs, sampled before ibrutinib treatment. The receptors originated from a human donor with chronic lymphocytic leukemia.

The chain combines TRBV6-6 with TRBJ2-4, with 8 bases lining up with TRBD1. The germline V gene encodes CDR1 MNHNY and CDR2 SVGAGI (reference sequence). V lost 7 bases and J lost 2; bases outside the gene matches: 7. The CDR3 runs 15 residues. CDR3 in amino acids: CASTAQGVTKNIQYF. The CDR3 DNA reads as TGTGCCAGCACCGCACAGGGGGTGACCAAAAACATTCAGTACTTC.

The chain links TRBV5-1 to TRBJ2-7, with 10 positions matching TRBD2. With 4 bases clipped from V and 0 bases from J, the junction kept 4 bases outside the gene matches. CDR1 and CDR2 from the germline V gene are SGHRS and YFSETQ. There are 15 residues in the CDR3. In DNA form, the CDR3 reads TGCGCCAGCAGCCCCGGACTAGCGGCCTCCTACGAGCAGTACTTC. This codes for CASSPGLAASYEQYF.

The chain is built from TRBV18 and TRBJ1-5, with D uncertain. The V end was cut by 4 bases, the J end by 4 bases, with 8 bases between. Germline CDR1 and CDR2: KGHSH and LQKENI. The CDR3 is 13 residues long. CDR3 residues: CASSHAKNQPQHF. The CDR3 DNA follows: TGTGCCAGCTCACACGCGAAGAATCAGCCCCAGCATTTT.

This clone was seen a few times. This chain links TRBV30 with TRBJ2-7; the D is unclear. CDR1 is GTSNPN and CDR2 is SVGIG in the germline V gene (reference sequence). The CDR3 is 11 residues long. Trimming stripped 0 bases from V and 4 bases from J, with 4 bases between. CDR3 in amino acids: CAWSVVYEQYF. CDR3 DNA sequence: TGTGCCTGGAGTGTCGTATACGAGCAGTACTTC.

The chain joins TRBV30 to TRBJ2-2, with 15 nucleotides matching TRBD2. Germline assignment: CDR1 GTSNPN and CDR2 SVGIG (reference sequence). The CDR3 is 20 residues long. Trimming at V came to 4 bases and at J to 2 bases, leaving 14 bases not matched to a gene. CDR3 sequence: CAWKVRWTSGRAGNTGELFF. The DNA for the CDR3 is TGTGCCTGGAAGGTTCGCTGGACTAGCGGGAGGGCTGGTAACACCGGGGAGCTGTTTTTT.

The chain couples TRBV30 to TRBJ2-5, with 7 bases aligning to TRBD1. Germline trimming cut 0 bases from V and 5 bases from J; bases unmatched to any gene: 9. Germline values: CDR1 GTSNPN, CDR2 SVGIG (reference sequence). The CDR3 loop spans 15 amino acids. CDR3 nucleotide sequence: TGTGCCTGGAGTGTACGAGGGGGCGCGAAGGAGACCCAGTACTTC. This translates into CAWSVRGGAKETQYF.

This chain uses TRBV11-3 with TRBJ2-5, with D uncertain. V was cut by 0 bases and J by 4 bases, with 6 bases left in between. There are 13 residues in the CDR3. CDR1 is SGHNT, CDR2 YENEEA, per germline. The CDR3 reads CASSLEHTETQYF. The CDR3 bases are TGTGCCAGCAGCTTAGAACACACAGAGACCCAGTACTTC.

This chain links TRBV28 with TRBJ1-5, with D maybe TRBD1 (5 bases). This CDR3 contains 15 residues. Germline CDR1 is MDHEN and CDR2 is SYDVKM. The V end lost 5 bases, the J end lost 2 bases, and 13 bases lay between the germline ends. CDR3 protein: CASSVPGDGNQPQHF. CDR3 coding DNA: TGTGCCAGCAGTGTCCCCGGGGACGGCAATCAGCCCCAGCATTTT.

In nucleotides, the CDR3 is TGTGCCAGCAGTTACACACTAGCGAGCAATGAGCAGTTCTTC. It is translated as CASSYTLASNEQFF. V gene TRBV6-6 combines with J gene TRBJ2-1, with TRBD2 matching 7 bases. Trimming cost V 2 bases and J 6 bases; bases outside gene matches: 4. The CDR3 is 14 amino acids. Germline V gives CDR1 MNHNY, CDR2 SVGAGI (reference sequence).

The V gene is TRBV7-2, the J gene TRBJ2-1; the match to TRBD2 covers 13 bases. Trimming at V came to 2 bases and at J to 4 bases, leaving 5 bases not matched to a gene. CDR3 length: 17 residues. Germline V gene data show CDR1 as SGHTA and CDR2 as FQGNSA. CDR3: CASSLPGLAGTYNEQFF. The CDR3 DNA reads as TGTGCCAGCAGCTTACCGGGACTAGCGGGAACATACAATGAGCAGTTCTTC.

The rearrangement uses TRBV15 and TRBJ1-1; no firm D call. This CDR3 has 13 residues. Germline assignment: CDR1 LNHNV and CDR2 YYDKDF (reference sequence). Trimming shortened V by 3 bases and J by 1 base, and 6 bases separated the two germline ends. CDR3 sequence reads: CATSRAPNTEAFF. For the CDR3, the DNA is TGTGCCACCAGCAGGGCACCGAACACTGAAGCTTTCTTT. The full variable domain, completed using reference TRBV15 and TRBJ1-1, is DAMVIQNPRYQVTQFGKPVTLSCSQTLNHNVMYWYQQKSSQAPKLLFHYYDKDFNNEADTPDNFQSRRPNTSFCFLDIRSPGLGDTAMYLCATSRAPNTEAFFGQGTRLTVV.

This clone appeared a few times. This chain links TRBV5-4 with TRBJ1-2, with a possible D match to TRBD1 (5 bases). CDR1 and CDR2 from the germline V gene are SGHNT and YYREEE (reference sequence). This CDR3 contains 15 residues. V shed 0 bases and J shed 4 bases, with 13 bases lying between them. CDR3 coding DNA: TGTGCCAGCAGCTTGGATGAGGGGCTGGTCTATGGCTACACCTTC. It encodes CASSLDEGLVYGYTF.

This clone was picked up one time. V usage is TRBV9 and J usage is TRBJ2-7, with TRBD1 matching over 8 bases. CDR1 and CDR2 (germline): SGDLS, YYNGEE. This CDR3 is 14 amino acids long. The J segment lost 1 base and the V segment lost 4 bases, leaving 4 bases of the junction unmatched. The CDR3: CASSNGQGSYEQYF. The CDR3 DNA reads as TGTGCCAGCAGCAACGGACAGGGTTCCTACGAGCAGTACTTC.

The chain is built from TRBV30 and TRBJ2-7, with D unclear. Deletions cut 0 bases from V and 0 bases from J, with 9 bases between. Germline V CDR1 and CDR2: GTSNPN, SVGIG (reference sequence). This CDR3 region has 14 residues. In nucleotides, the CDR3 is TGTGCCTGGAGTGTAGGGCAGTTCTCCTACGAGCAGTACTTC. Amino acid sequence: CAWSVGQFSYEQYF.

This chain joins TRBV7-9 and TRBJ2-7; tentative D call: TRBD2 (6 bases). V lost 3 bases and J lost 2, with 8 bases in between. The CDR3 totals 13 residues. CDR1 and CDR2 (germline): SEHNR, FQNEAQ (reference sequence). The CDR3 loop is CASSFAGTYEQYF. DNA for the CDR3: TGTGCCAGCAGCTTTGCGGGAACCTACGAGCAGTACTTC. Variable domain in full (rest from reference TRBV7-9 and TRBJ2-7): DTGVSQNPRHKITKRGQNVTFRCDPISEHNRLYWYRQTLGQGPEFLTYFQNEAQLEKSRLLSDRFSAERPKGSFSTLEIQRTEQGDSAMYLCASSFAGTYEQYFGPGTRLTVT.

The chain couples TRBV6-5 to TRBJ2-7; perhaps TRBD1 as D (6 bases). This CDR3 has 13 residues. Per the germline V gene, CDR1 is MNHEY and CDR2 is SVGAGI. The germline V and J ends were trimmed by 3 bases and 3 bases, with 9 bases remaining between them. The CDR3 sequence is CASSYGGYYEQYF. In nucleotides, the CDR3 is TGTGCCAGCAGTTATGGGGGCTACTACGAGCAGTACTTC.

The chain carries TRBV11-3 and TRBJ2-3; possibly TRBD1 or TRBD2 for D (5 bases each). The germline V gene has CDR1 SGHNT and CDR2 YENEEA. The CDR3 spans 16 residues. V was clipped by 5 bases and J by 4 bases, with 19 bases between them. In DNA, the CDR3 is TGTGCCAGCAGCGAAGGGACCGCGAATCCCTCAGATACGCAGTATTTT. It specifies CASSEGTANPSDTQYF.

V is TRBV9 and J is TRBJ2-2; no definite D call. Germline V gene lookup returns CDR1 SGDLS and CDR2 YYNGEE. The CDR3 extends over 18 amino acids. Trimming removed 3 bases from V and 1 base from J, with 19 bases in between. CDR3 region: CASSDPRGGPMNTGELFF. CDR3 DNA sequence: TGTGCCAGCAGCGACCCCCGCGGCGGACCGATGAACACCGGGGAGCTGTTTTTT.

DNA of the CDR3: TGTGCCAGCAGCTCTCAAAAACGACACCTCCATCCGAGCTATGGCTACACCTTC. It specifies CASSSQKRHLHPSYGYTF. The chain has TRBV11-2 and TRBJ1-2; D uncertain. This CDR3 comprises 18 residues. Germline CDR1 SGHAT, CDR2 FQNNGV. The V end was cut by 4 bases, the J end by 4 bases, with 25 bases between.

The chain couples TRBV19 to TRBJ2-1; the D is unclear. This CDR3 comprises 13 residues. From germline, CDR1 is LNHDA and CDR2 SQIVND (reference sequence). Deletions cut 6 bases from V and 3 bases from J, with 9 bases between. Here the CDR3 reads CASSPSVYNEQFF. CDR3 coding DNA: TGTGCCAGTAGCCCGAGTGTCTACAATGAGCAGTTCTTC. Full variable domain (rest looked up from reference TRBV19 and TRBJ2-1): DGGITQSPKYLFRKEGQNVTLSCEQNLNHDAMYWYRQDPGQGLRLIYYSQIVNDFQKGDIAEGYSVSREKKESFPLTVTSAQKNPTAFYLCASSPSVYNEQFFGPGTRLTVL.

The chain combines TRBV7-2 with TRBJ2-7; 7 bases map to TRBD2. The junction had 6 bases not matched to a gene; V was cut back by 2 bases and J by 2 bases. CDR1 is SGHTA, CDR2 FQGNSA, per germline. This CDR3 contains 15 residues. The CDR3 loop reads CASSLWGGGTYEQYF. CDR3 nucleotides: TGTGCCAGCAGCTTATGGGGGGGAGGGACCTACGAGCAGTACTTC.

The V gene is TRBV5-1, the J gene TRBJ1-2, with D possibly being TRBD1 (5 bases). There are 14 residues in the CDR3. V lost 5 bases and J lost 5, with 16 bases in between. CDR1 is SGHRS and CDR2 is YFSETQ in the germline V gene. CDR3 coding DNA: TGCGCCAGCAGAAACCCCCAGGGTATATATGGCTACACCTTC. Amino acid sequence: CASRNPQGIYGYTF.

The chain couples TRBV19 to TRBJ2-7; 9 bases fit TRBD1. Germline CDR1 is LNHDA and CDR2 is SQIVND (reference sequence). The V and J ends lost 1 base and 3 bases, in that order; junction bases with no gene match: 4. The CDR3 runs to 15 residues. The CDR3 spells CASSIGTGQGYEQYF. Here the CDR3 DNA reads TGTGCCAGTAGTATAGGAACGGGACAGGGCTACGAGCAGTACTTC.

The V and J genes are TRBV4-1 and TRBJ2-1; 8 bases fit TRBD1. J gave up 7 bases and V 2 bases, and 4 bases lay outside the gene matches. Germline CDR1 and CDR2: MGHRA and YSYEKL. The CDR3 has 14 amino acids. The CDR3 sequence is CASSQYRGRNEQFF. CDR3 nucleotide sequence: TGCGCCAGCAGCCAATACAGGGGGAGGAATGAGCAGTTCTTC.

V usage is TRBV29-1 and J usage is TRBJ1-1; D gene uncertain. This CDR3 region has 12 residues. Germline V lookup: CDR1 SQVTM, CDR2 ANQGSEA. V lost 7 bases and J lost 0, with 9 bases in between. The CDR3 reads CSGESLNTEAFF. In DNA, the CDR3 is TGCAGCGGCGAAAGCTTGAACACTGAAGCTTTCTTT.

CDR3 residues: CASSLRVRESYNEQFF. As DNA, the CDR3 is TGTGCCAGCAGCCTCAGGGTGCGGGAGAGCTACAATGAGCAGTTCTTC. The chain employs TRBV7-2 and TRBJ2-1; 7 bases align to TRBD2. J lost 3 bases, V lost 5 bases, and 10 bases had no gene match. CDR3 size: 16 residues. Germline V CDR1 and CDR2: SGHTA, FQGNSA.

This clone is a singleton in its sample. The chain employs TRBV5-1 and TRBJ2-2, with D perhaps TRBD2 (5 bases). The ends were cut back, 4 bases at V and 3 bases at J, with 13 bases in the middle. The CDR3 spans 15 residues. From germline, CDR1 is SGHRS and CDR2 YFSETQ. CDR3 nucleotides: TGCGCCAGCAGCCCCGGACTGGAAGACACCGGGGAGCTGTTTTTT. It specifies CASSPGLEDTGELFF.

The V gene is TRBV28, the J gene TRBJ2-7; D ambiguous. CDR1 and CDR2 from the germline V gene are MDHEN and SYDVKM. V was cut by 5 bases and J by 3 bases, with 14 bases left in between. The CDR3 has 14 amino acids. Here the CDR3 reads CASSGSGYYYEQYF. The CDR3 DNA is TGTGCCAGCAGTGGATCGGGTTACTACTACGAGCAGTACTTC.

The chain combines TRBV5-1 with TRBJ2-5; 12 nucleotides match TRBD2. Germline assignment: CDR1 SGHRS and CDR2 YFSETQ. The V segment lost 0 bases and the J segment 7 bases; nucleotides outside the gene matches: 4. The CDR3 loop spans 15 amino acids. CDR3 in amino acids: CASSLVSSGRATQYF. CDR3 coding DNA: TGCGCCAGCAGCTTGGTCTCTAGCGGGAGGGCGACCCAGTACTTC.

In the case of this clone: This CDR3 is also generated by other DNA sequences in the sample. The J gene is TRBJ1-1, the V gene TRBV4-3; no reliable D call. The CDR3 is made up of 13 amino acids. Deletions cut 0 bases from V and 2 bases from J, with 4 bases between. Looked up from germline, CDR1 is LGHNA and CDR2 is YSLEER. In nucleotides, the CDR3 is TGCGCCAGCAGCCAAGACCGCAACACTGAAGCTTTCTTT. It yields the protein CASSQDRNTEAFF.